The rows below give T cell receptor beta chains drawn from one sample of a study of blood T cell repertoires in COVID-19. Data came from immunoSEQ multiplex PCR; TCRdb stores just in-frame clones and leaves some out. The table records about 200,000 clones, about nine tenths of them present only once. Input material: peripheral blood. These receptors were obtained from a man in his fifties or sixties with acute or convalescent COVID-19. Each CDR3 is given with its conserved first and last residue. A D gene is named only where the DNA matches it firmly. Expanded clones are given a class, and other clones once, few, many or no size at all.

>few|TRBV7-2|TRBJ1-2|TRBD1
CASSLRQGGSHGYTF
TGTGCCAGCAGCTTGAGACAGGGAGGTAGCCATGGCTACACCTTC
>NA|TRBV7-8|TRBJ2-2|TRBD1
CASSPGQGGGELFF
TGTGCCAGCAGCCCGGGACAGGGGGGCGGGGAGCTGTTTTTT
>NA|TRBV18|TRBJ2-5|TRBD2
CASSPGLAETQYF
TGTGCCAGCTCACCCGGACTAGCAGAGACCCAGTACTTC
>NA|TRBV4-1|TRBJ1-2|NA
CASSHPINGYTF
TGCGCCAGCAGTCATCCTATCAATGGCTACACCTTC
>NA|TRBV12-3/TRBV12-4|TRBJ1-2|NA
CASRRQSYGYTF
TGTGCCAGCAGAAGACAGAGCTATGGCTACACCTTC
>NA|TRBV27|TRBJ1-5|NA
CASSPWGRNPDQPQHF
TGTGCCAGCAGTCCGTGGGGGCGGAATCCCGATCAGCCCCAGCATTTT
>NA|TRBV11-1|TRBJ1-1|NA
CASSIRPDSYAFF
TGTGCCAGCAGCATAAGACCGGACAGTTATGCTTTCTTT
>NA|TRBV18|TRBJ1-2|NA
CASSPTTGSDGYTF
TGTGCCAGCTCCCCTACGACAGGATCGGATGGCTACACCTTC
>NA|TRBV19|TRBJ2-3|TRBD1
CASSRGTGGLPDTQYF
TGTGCCAGTAGTAGGGGGACAGGGGGTCTCCCAGATACGCAGTATTTT
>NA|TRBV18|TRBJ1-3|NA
CASSPSQGSGSGNTIYF
TGTGCCAGCTCACCTTCACAGGGTTCCGGTTCTGGAAACACCATATATTTT
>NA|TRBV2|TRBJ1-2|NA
CASSEAAYGYTF
TGTGCCAGCAGTGAGGCAGCGTATGGCTACACCTTC
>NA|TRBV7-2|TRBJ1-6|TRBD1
CASRSRDSSYNSPLHF
TGTGCCAGCAGGTCCAGGGACAGCTCCTATAATTCACCCCTCCACTTT
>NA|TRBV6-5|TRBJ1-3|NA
CAGRKEGNTIYF
TGTGCCGGGAGAAAGGAGGGGAACACCATATATTTT
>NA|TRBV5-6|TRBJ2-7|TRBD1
CASSLRWDRGSYEQYF
TGTGCCAGCAGCCTCCGATGGGACAGGGGGTCCTACGAGCAGTACTTC
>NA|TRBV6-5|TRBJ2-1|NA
CASSPERAGINEQFF
TGTGCCAGCAGTCCGGAACGGGCAGGGATCAATGAGCAGTTCTTC
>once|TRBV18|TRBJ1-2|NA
CASSPVSAFNYGYTF
TGTGCCAGCTCACCGGTATCAGCGTTTAACTATGGCTACACCTTC
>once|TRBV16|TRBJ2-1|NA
CASSQRSSYNEQFF
TGTGCCAGCAGCCAACGGAGCTCCTACAATGAGCAGTTCTTC
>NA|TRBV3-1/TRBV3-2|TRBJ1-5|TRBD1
CASSPGTGISNQPQHF
TGTGCCAGCAGCCCCGGGACAGGGATTAGCAATCAGCCCCAGCATTTT
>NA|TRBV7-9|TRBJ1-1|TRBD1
CASSPGGLGGTEAFF
TGTGCCAGCAGTCCAGGGGGGTTGGGAGGAACTGAAGCTTTCTTT
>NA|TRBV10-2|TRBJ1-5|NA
CASSDPLNQPQHF
TGCGCCAGCAGTGATCCCCTCAATCAGCCCCAGCATTTT
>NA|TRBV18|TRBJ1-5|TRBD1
CASSPVPGQGHSNQPQHF
TGTGCCAGCTCACCCGTCCCGGGACAGGGCCATAGCAATCAGCCCCAGCATTTT
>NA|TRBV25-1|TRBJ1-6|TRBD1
CASSPGQGFSSPLHF
TGTGCCAGCAGTCCCGGACAGGGTTTCAGTTCACCCCTCCACTTT
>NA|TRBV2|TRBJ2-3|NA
CASSGVSSTDTQYF
TGTGCCAGCAGCGGTGTTAGTAGCACAGATACGCAGTATTTT
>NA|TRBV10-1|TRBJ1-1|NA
CASSELAGRTEAFF
TGCGCCAGCAGTGAGTTGGCGGGGCGGACTGAAGCTTTCTTT
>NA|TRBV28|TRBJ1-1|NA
CASSLSTVEAFF
TGTGCCAGCAGTTTATCGACTGTTGAAGCTTTCTTT
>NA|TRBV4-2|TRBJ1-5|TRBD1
CASSPRDRGPQYSNQPQHF
TGTGCCAGCAGCCCCCGGGACAGGGGTCCCCAGTATAGCAATCAGCCCCAGCATTTT
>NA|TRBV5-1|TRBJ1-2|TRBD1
CASSSGQGVGYTF
TGCGCCAGCAGCTCGGGACAGGGGGTTGGCTACACCTTC
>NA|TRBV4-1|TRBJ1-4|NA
CASSQTGSNEKLFF
TGCGCCAGCAGCCAAACAGGATCTAATGAAAAACTGTTTTTT
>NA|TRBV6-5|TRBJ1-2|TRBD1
CASRPTGDYGYTF
TGTGCCAGCAGACCAACAGGGGATTATGGCTACACCTTC
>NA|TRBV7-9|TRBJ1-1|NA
CASSPIRRAEAFF
TGTGCCAGCAGCCCGATTCGTCGGGCTGAAGCTTTCTTT
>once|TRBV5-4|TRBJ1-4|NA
CASRTTEGEKLFF
TGTGCCAGCAGGACTACAGAGGGTGAAAAACTGTTTTTT
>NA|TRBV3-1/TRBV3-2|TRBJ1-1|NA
CASSQDPGVDGGATEAFF
TGTGCCAGCAGCCAAGATCCAGGGGTTGATGGGGGGGCCACTGAAGCTTTCTTT
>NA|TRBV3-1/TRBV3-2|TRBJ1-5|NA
CASSLGAGGNQPQHF
TGTGCCAGCAGCTTAGGGGCGGGGGGCAATCAGCCCCAGCATTTT
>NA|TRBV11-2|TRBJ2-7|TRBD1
CASSPRDSDIKQYF
TGTGCCAGCAGCCCTCGGGACAGCGATATCAAGCAGTACTTC
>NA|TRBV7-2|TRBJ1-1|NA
CASSLGMTSWNTEAFF
TGTGCCAGCAGCTTAGGGATGACAAGTTGGAACACTGAAGCTTTCTTT
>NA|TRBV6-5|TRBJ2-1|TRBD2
CASRRAGGLYNEQFF
TGTGCCAGCAGGAGGGCGGGGGGCCTCTACAATGAGCAGTTCTTC
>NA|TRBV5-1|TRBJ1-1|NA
CASSFEGWGGTTEAFF
TGCGCCAGCAGCTTCGAAGGCTGGGGGGGGACCACTGAAGCTTTCTTT
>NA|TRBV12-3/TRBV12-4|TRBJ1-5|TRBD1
CASSQGGNQPQHF
TGTGCCAGCAGCCAGGGGGGCAATCAGCCCCAGCATTTT
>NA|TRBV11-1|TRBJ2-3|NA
CASSPSDTQYF
TGTGCCAGCAGCCCCTCAGATACGCAGTATTTT
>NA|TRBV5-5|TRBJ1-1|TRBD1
CASSFIGGRGTEAFF
TGTGCCAGCAGCTTCATAGGGGGCCGGGGGACTGAAGCTTTCTTT
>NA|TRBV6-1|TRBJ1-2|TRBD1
CASSEALRTGAKGYTF
TGTGCCAGCAGTGAAGCGCTTCGGACAGGGGCGAAAGGCTACACCTTC
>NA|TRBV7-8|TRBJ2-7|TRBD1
CASSFPGQPLNEQYF
TGTGCCAGCAGTTTTCCGGGACAGCCGTTGAACGAGCAGTACTTC
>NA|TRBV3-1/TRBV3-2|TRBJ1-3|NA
CASSQGWDSRNTIYF
TGTGCCAGCAGCCAAGGCTGGGACTCCCGAAACACCATATATTTT
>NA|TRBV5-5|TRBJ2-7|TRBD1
CASSSVGTGSGEQYF
TGTGCCAGCAGCTCGGTAGGGACAGGGAGTGGGGAGCAGTACTTC
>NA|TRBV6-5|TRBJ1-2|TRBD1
CASSYSLQGGYGYTF
TGTGCCAGCAGTTACTCGCTACAGGGGGGGTATGGCTACACCTTC
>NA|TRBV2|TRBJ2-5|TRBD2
CASRWSSGGEETQYF
TGTGCCAGCAGGTGGAGTAGCGGGGGGGAAGAGACCCAGTACTTC
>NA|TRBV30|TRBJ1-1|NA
CAWARGVTEAFF
TGTGCCTGGGCCCGGGGGGTCACTGAAGCTTTCTTT
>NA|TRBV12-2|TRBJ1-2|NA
CASRPRDYGYTF
TGTGCAAGTCGCCCCCGGGACTATGGCTACACCTTC